The 13 T cell receptor beta chains in this list originate from one sample, sequenced in a study of T-cell memory formation after mild COVID-19. Each CDR3 protein is one row after TCRdb ran MiXCR on the 5' RACE reads. This sample has approximately 260,000 distinct CDR3 sequences, with over 15% found just once. Sequenced material: PBMCs or a T cell subset sorted from them (not recorded which). The receptor source for this set is a man younger than 35 who had mild COVID-19 (a few samples of this study predate the infection). Cell type and time point are not known.

This sequence joins TRBV7-2 and TRBJ2-7, with D unresolved. The V end lost 4 bases, the J end lost 0 bases, and 10 bases lay between the germline ends. The germline V gene encodes CDR1 SGHTA and CDR2 FQGNSA. The CDR3 is made up of 14 amino acids. DNA for the CDR3: TGTGCCAGCAGCTGGACCGAAGGCTCCTACGAGCAGTACGTC. Protein: CASSWTEGSYEQYV.

This clonotype has at least ten counts. The chain joins TRBV5-1 to TRBJ2-3, with 7 nucleotides matching TRBD1. Per germline, CDR1 SGHRS and CDR2 YFSETQ. The CDR3 loop spans 12 amino acids. J lost 1 base, V lost 8 bases, and 1 base had no gene match. The CDR3 DNA reads as TGCGCCAGTGGGACAGGCACAGATACGCAGTATTTT. Translated: CASGTGTDTQYF. Supplemented by reference TRBV5-1 and TRBJ2-3, the full variable domain reads KAGVTQTPRYLIKTRGQQVTLSCSPISGHRSVSWYQQTPGQGLQFLFEYFSETQRNKGNFPGRFSGRQFSNSRSEMNVSTLELGDSALYLCASGTGTDTQYFGPGTRLTVL.

This clonotype was counted between two and nine times. DNA of the CDR3: TGTGCCACCAGTGACCTCCGCGACAGGCTTGGCCATGAGCAGTTCTTC. Its translation: CATSDLRDRLGHEQFF. This chain joins TRBV24-1 and TRBJ2-1; TRBD1 might be the D (6 bases). The germline CDR1 and CDR2 sequences are KGHDR and SFDVKD. This CDR3 spans 16 amino acids. V was clipped by 4 bases and J by 8 bases, with 20 bases between them.

As regards this clonotype: A junction end diverges from the germline sequence, so it may reflect a read error. The chain has TRBV7-2 and TRBJ1-4; D gene uncertain. CDR1 is SGHTA and CDR2 is FQGNSA in the germline V gene. The length of the CDR3 is 13 residues. CDR3 in amino acids: CASSLTKNEQLFF. The CDR3 nucleotides read TGTGCCAGCAGTCTAACCAAGAATGAACAACTGTTTTTT.

This clonotype was found a few times. V gene TRBV12-3 or TRBV12-4 combines with J gene TRBJ2-1, with D perhaps TRBD2 (5 bases). The CDR3 runs to 15 residues. Trimming shortened V by 5 bases and J by 0 bases, and 11 bases separated the two germline ends. The CDR3 loop is CASSERPSSYNEQFF. DNA of the CDR3: TGTGCCAGCAGTGAGCGGCCAAGCTCCTACAATGAGCAGTTCTTC.

This clonotype has more than one count but fewer than ten. The DNA of the CDR3 is TGTGCCAGCACCCCTACGGACACCGGGGAGCTGTTTTTT. Protein: CASTPTDTGELFF. The chain carries TRBV6-2 or TRBV6-3 and TRBJ2-2; D remains ambiguous. The ends were cut back, 7 bases at V and 3 bases at J, with 9 bases in the middle. Germline V lookup: CDR1 MNHEY, CDR2 SVGEGT. CDR3 length equals 13 residues.

In this sample, this clonotype turned up a few times. V and J are TRBV4-3 and TRBJ2-6; D might be TRBD1 (6 bases). The CDR3 extends over 16 amino acids. Per germline, CDR1 LGHNA and CDR2 YSLEER. Trimming pared 3 bases from V and 0 bases from J, leaving 9 bases between. In nucleotides, the CDR3 is TGCGCCAGCAGCCAGCAGGGGCTCTCTGGGGCCAACGTCCTGACTTTC. Protein product: CASSQQGLSGANVLTF.

This clonotype came up a few times. The rearrangement uses TRBV15 and TRBJ2-5; D perhaps matches TRBD1 (5 bases). The V end was cut by 0 bases, the J end by 4 bases, with 21 bases between. The germline V gene encodes CDR1 LNHNV and CDR2 YYDKDF (reference sequence). This CDR3 spans 18 amino acids. The CDR3 nucleotides read TGTGCCACCAGCAGAGATGGGCTCGGGCAGGGCGTGGGAGAGACCCAGTACTTC. Its translation: CATSRDGLGQGVGETQYF.

This clonotype was picked up many times. The chain is built from TRBV5-1 and TRBJ1-1; no definite D call. This CDR3 is 14 amino acids long. CDR1 is SGHRS, CDR2 YFSETQ, per germline. V was cut by 4 bases and J by 2 bases, with 12 bases left in between. This CDR3 reads CASSVDAGNTEAFF. CDR3 in DNA: TGCGCCAGCAGCGTGGACGCGGGAAACACTGAAGCTTTCTTT.

This clonotype has only a few counts. V is TRBV29-1 and J is TRBJ1-4; 7 bases agree with TRBD1. With V trimmed by 5 bases and J by 3 bases, 3 bases remained unmatched. Germline loops: CDR1 SQVTM, CDR2 ANQGSEA. The CDR3 has 13 residues. CDR3 in amino acids: CSVSTGPNEKLFF. Written as DNA, the CDR3 is TGCAGCGTTTCGACAGGGCCTAATGAAAAACTGTTTTTT.

The table lists this clonotype with a few counts. This chain links TRBV20-1 with TRBJ2-7; TRBD2 aligns across 7 bases. This CDR3 comprises 15 residues. With V trimmed by 5 bases and J by 1 base, 11 bases remained unmatched. Germline CDR1 and CDR2: DFQATT and SNEGSKA (reference sequence). CDR3 sequence reads: CSAEYPAGPSYEQYF. The CDR3 DNA is TGCAGTGCTGAGTACCCAGCGGGGCCGTCCTACGAGCAGTACTTC.

This chain uses TRBV5-4 with TRBJ2-7; 7 bases map to TRBD2. V was clipped by 7 bases and J by 3 bases; unmatched bases: 10. The CDR3 covers 14 residues. CDR1 is SGHNT and CDR2 is YYREEE in the germline V gene (reference sequence). The CDR3 coding sequence is TGTGCCAGCGGGGTCATGGGGGGGTTCTACGAGCAGTACGTC. Translated, it gives CASGVMGGFYEQYV.

This clonotype has a count of ten or more. This rearrangement joins TRBV27 to TRBJ2-5; D is possibly TRBD2 (5 bases). The ends were cut back, 6 bases at V and 1 base at J, with 12 bases in the middle. CDR3 length: 14 residues. Germline V gives CDR1 MNHEY, CDR2 SMNVEV (reference sequence). The CDR3 nucleotides read TGTGCCAGCAGCCTTAGCGAGACCCAAGAGACCCAGTACTTC. Translated: CASSLSETQETQYF.